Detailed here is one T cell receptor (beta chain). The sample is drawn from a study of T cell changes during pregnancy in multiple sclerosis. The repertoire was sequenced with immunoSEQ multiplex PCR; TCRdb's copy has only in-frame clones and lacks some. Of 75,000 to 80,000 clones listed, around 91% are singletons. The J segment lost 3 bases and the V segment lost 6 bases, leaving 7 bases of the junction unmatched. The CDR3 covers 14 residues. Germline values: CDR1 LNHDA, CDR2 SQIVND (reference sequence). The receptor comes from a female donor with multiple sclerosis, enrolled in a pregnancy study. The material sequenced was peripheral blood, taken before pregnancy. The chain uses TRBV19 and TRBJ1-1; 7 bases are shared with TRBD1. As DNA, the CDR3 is TGTGCCAGTAGCGCGATTGACAGGGACACTGAAGCTTTCTTT. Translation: CASSAIDRDTEAFF.